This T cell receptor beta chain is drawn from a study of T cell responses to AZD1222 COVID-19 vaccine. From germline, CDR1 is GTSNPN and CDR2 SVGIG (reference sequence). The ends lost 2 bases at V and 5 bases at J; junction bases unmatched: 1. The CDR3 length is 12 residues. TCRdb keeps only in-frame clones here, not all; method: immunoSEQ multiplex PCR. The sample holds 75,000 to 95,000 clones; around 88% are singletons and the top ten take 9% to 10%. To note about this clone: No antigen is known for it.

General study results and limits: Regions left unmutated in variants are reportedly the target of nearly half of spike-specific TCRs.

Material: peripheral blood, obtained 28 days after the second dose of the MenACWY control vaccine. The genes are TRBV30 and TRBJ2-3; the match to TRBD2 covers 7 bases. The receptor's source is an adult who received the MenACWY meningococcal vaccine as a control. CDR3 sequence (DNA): TGTGCCTGGAGTTGGGGGGGAGATACGCAGTATTTT. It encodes CAWSWGGDTQYF.